The T cell receptor beta chain described here comes from a study of identical twins. The CDR3 is 16 amino acids. In germline, CDR1 is SGHRS, CDR2 YFSETQ. The V end was cut by 3 bases, the J end by 0 bases, with 12 bases between. TCRdb passed the 5' RACE reads through MiXCR, listing each CDR3 protein once. The data contain about 920,000 distinct CDR3 sequences, roughly 12% of them singletons. This same sample was also taken into another study, of yellow fever vaccine responses in identical twins.

The TCR comes from a young woman in good health. The rearrangement joins TRBV5-1 to TRBJ2-2; D is possibly TRBD1 (5 bases). The source material was PBMCs. CDR3 bases: TGCGCCAGCAGCTGGCGATCGACAGCGAACACCGGGGAGCTGTTTTTT. This encodes CASSWRSTANTGELFF.